These 3 T cell receptor beta chains were all obtained from the same sample, sequenced in a study of control samples from healthy donors and cancer patients. Assay: immunoSEQ multiplex PCR; the TCRdb copy retains only in-frame clones and omits some. The data contain around 99,000 clones, about nine tenths of them singletons. Source material: blood. The receptors come from a human donor in good health. The donor label of this sample is uncertain.

This chain uses TRBV5-1 with TRBJ1-4; D unclear. Germline V gene lookup returns CDR1 SGHRS and CDR2 YFSETQ. V lost 2 bases and J lost 3, with 11 bases in between. CDR3 size: 15 residues. The CDR3 reads CASSFSPSSNEKLFF. Here the CDR3 DNA reads TGCGCCAGCAGCTTTTCCCCGAGCTCTAATGAAAAACTGTTTTTT.

This chain connects TRBV19 to TRBJ2-3; the match to TRBD2 covers 13 bases. The J segment lost 0 bases and the V segment lost 5 bases, leaving 2 bases of the junction unmatched. CDR3 size: 16 residues. CDR1 LNHDA and CDR2 SQIVND come from the germline V gene (reference sequence). The CDR3 DNA is TGTGCCAGTAGTGGGACTAGCGGGGCTAGCACAGATACGCAGTATTTT. It is translated as CASSGTSGASTDTQYF.

The chain carries TRBV19 and TRBJ1-5; D call uncertain. Germline V gene data show CDR1 as LNHDA and CDR2 as SQIVND (reference sequence). This CDR3 has 12 amino acids. V was clipped by 5 bases and J by 5 bases, with 7 bases between them. CDR3 in amino acids: CASSARDQPQHF. The CDR3 nucleotides are TGTGCCAGTAGTGCCCGCGATCAGCCCCAGCATTTT.